This T cell receptor beta chain was captured by sequencing in a study of T cell responses to AZD1222 COVID-19 vaccine. Assay: immunoSEQ multiplex PCR; the TCRdb copy retains only in-frame clones and omits some. In the table there are 150,000 to 200,000 clones, around 88% of which are singletons. The CDR3 runs 11 residues. Between the trimmed V and J ends, which lost 1 base and 1 base, there was a span of 2 bases. From germline, CDR1 is SQVTM and CDR2 ANQGSEA. The sample here was peripheral blood, taken 28 days after the second AZD1222 dose. The TCR originated in an adult who received the AZD1222 COVID-19 vaccine. The chain is built from TRBV29-1 and TRBJ2-7; D remains unclear. The CDR3 DNA follows: TGCAGCGTTGAAGGTTCCTACGAGCAGTACTTC. The encoded protein is CSVEGSYEQYF.